These 12 T cell receptor beta chains originate from one sample sequenced in a study of cytomegalovirus exposure and HLA in healthy donors. PCR used 60 Vbeta primers and 13 Jbeta primers. The table came from immunoSEQ multiplex PCR; TCRdb's copy has only in-frame clones and leaves some out. The table has fewer than 80,000 clones, 60% to 75% seen once; the top ten hold over 8.5%. Sequences were obtained from PBMCs. The source of these receptors is an older woman in good health and CMV-seropositive.

The chain carries TRBV7-9 and TRBJ2-3, with 8 positions matching TRBD2. This CDR3 is built from 14 residues. The junction had 5 bases not matched to a gene; V was cut back by 5 bases and J by 4 bases. Germline CDR1 SEHNR, CDR2 FQNEAQ (reference sequence). This CDR3 reads CASSKSGSPDTQYF. CDR3 bases: TGTGCCAGCAGCAAGAGCGGGAGCCCAGATACGCAGTATTTT.

The V call is TRBV4-1, the J call TRBJ2-2; TRBD1 agrees at 8 bases. Germline assignment: CDR1 MGHRA and CDR2 YSYEKL. The CDR3 is made up of 16 amino acids. V gave up 0 bases and J gave up 2 bases; unmatched junction bases: 2. The CDR3 here is CASSQEGQVNTGELFF. CDR3 nucleotides: TGCGCCAGCAGCCAAGAGGGACAGGTAAACACCGGGGAGCTGTTTTTT.

This clone has a single count. The rearrangement links TRBV6-5 to TRBJ2-7; 7 nucleotides line up with TRBD1. CDR1 and CDR2 (germline): MNHEY, SVGAGI. Trimming at V came to 6 bases and at J to 0 bases, leaving 5 bases not matched to a gene. The CDR3 is 14 amino acids. The CDR3 loop reads CASRGQLSSYEQYF. The CDR3 region has the DNA TGTGCCAGCAGGGGACAGCTGAGCTCCTACGAGCAGTACTTC.

The chain carries TRBV28 and TRBJ1-2; 7 nucleotides line up with TRBD1. Germline trimming cut 4 bases from V and 4 bases from J; bases unmatched to any gene: 15. The germline V gene encodes CDR1 MDHEN and CDR2 SYDVKM. The CDR3 covers 17 residues. The CDR3 nucleotides read TGTGCCAGCAGTTCCTTCGACAGGGCCTTTTCTGTCTATGGCTACACCTTC. Its protein is CASSSFDRAFSVYGYTF.

The V gene is TRBV11-2, the J gene TRBJ2-7; 8 bases match TRBD1. V lost 5 bases to trimming and J lost 7 bases; unmatched junction nucleotides: 13. Germline CDR1 SGHAT, CDR2 FQNNGV. The CDR3 has 15 amino acids. The CDR3, as DNA: TGTGCCAGCAGCACCCGGACAGGGTTGATTCGGGAGCAGTACTTC. It translates to CASSTRTGLIREQYF.

In nucleotides, the CDR3 is TGTGCCAGCAGTGACCGGGACAGGGGATGGAACACTGAAGCTTTCTTT. It is translated as CASSDRDRGWNTEAFF. The chain recombines TRBV2 with TRBJ1-1; 10 bases line up with TRBD1. Germline V lookup: CDR1 SNHLY, CDR2 FYNNEI. CDR3 length: 16 amino acids. The junction had 5 bases not matched to a gene; V was cut back by 3 bases and J by 1 base.

This chain connects TRBV7-9 to TRBJ2-7, with D unresolved. Germline CDR1 SEHNR, CDR2 FQNEAQ (reference sequence). This CDR3 region has 11 residues. The V and J ends lost 5 bases and 4 bases respectively, with 6 bases between them. This CDR3 is CASSRDYEQYF. DNA of the CDR3: TGTGCCAGCAGCCGCGATTACGAGCAGTACTTC.

The chain recombines TRBV18 with TRBJ2-5; D remains ambiguous. Germline loops: CDR1 KGHSH, CDR2 LQKENI. The V end was cut by 6 bases, the J end by 0 bases, with 8 bases between. The CDR3 consists of 13 residues. The CDR3 loop is CASSRGDQETQYF. CDR3 bases: TGTGCCAGCTCTCGAGGAGACCAAGAGACCCAGTACTTC. Full variable domain (missing parts from reference TRBV18 and TRBJ2-5): NAGVMQNPRHLVRRRGQEARLRCSPMKGHSHVYWYRQLPEEGLKFMVYLQKENIIDESGMPKERFSAEFPKEGPSILRIQQVVRGDSAAYFCASSRGDQETQYFGPGTRLLVL.

The chain carries TRBV2 and TRBJ2-1; TRBD2 aligns across 11 bases. Germline CDR1 reads SNHLY; CDR2 reads FYNNEI. Germline trimming cut 7 bases from V and 4 bases from J; bases unmatched to any gene: 6. CDR3 length equals 15 residues. CDR3 coding DNA: TGTGCCAGCACTGTGACTAGCGGGGATTACAATGAGCAGTTCTTC. It translates to CASTVTSGDYNEQFF.

This chain connects TRBV25-1 to TRBJ2-5; D might be TRBD2 (5 bases). This CDR3 has 15 residues. Germline V gives CDR1 MGHDK, CDR2 SYGVNS. The V end lost 5 bases, the J end lost 5 bases, and 18 bases lay between the germline ends. The CDR3 region is CASSIDLGGGETQYF. The DNA of the CDR3 is TGTGCCAGCAGTATAGACCTAGGAGGCGGGGAGACCCAGTACTTC.

The J gene is TRBJ1-5, the V gene TRBV30; 8 nucleotides match TRBD1. CDR1 GTSNPN and CDR2 SVGIG come from the germline V gene (reference sequence). V was pared by 2 bases and J by 6 bases, with 6 bases of the junction left unmatched. The CDR3 is 14 amino acids. The CDR3 loop is CAWSRGQATQPQHF. CDR3 nucleotides: TGTGCCTGGAGTCGGGGACAGGCAACTCAGCCCCAGCATTTT.

The rearrangement joins TRBV27 to TRBJ2-6; D remains ambiguous. Germline V gene lookup returns CDR1 MNHEY and CDR2 SMNVEV (reference sequence). The CDR3 loop spans 14 amino acids. Trimming removed 5 bases at V and 4 bases at J, with 9 bases between. CDR3 loop: CASSPPLGANVLTF. In nucleotides, the CDR3 is TGTGCCAGCAGTCCCCCTCTCGGGGCCAACGTCCTGACTTTC. The full variable domain, completed using reference TRBV27 and TRBJ2-6, is EAQVTQNPRYLITVTGKKLTVTCSQNMNHEYMSWYRQDPGLGLRQIYYSMNVEVTDKGDVPEGYKVSRKEKRNFPLILESPSPNQTSLYFCASSPPLGANVLTFGAGSRLTVL.